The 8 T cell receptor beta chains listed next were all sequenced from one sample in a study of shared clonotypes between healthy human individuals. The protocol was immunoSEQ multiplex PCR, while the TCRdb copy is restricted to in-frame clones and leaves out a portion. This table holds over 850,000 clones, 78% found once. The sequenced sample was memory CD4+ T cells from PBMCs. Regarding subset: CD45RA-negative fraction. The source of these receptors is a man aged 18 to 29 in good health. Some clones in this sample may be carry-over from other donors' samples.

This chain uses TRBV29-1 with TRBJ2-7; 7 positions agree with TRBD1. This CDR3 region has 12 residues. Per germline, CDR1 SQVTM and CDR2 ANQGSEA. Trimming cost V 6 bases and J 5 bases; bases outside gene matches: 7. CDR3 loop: CSVDDRDDEQYF. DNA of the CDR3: TGCAGCGTCGACGACAGGGACGACGAGCAGTACTTC.

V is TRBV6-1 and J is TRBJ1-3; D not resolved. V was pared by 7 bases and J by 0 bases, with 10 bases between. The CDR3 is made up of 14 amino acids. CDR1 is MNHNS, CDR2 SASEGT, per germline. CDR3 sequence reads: CASTAPGSGNTIYF. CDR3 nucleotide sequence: TGTGCCAGCACCGCTCCCGGCTCTGGAAACACCATATATTTT.

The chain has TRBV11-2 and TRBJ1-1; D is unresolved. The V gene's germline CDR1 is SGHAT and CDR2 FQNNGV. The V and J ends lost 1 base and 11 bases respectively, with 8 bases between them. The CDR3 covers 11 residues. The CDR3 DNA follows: TGTGCCAGCAGCTTAGCTGAAACGGCTTTCTTT. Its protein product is CASSLAETAFF.

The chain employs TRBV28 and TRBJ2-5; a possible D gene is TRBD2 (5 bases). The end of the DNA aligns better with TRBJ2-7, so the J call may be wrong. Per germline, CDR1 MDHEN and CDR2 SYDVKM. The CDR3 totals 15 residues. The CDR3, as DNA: TGTGCCAGCAGTTTCGAGGACGGTGGACTTTACGAGCAGTACTTC. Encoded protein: CASSFEDGGLYEQYF.

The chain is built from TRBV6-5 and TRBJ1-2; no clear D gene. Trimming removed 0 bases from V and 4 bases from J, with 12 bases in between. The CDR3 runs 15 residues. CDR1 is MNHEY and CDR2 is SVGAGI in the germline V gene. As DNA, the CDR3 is TGTGCCAGCAGTTACTCGAACCTGCATGGCTATGGCTACACCTTC. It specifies CASSYSNLHGYGYTF.

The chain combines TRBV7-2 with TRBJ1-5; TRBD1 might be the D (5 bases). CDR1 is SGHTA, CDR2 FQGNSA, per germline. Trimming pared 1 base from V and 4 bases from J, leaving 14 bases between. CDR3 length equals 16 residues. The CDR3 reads CASSLGVGAGNQPQHF. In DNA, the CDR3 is TGTGCCAGCAGCTTAGGGGTTGGGGCAGGGAATCAGCCCCAGCATTTT.

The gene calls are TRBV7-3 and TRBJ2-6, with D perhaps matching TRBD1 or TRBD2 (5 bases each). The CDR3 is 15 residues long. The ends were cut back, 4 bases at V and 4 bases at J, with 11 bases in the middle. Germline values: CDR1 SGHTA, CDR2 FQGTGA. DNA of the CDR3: TGTGCCAGCAGCTCGGGGACGACGGGGGCCAACGTCCTGACTTTC. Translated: CASSSGTTGANVLTF.

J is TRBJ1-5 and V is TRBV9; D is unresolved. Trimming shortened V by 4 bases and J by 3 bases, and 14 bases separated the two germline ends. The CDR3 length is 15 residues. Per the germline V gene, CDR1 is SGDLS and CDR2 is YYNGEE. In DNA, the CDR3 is TGTGCCAGCAGCCCCGGGAGGTCCAACAATCAGCCCCAGCATTTT. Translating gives CASSPGRSNNQPQHF.